Listed below are T cell receptor beta chains from one sample, sequenced in a study of graft-versus-host responses after intestinal transplantation. Profiled with immunoSEQ multiplex PCR; TCRdb holds only in-frame clones, not every one. The table lists over 55,000 clones, roughly 87% of them singletons. These receptors have no identified antigens. The sample consisted of unstimulated CD8+ T cells sorted from spleen or lymph node cells, taken before intestinal transplant. The receptors originated from a human donor who received an intestinal transplant. CDR3s include the opening cysteine and the closing phenylalanine or tryptophan. D genes are given only for firm matches. Size values are once, few and many counts, or a class for expanded clones, and some rows have none.

abundance | d_gene | len | j_gene | v_gene | CDR3nt | CDR3aa
once | - | 13 | TRBJ2-7 | TRBV9 | TGTGCCAGCAGCGTTGGGGCCGGAGACGAGCAGTACTTC | CASSVGAGDEQYF
- | TRBD1 | 16 | TRBJ2-1 | TRBV10-3 | TGTGCCATCAGTACCGGGACAGGGGGTATCCACAATGAGCAGTTCTTC | CAISTGTGGIHNEQFF
- | - | 14 | TRBJ2-5 | TRBV7-9 | TGTGCCAGCAGCCCCCACCTCGGTGAGGAGACCCAGTACTTC | CASSPHLGEETQYF
- | - | 14 | TRBJ1-1 | TRBV5-6 | TGTGCCAGCAGCCTCAGGGGAGGGGACACTGAAGCTTTCTTT | CASSLRGGDTEAFF
- | - | 16 | TRBJ1-3 | TRBV2 | TGTGCCAGCAGTGAGATCTCGGGGGGGCGCGGAAACACCATATATTTT | CASSEISGGRGNTIYF
- | - | 13 | TRBJ1-2 | TRBV6-5 | TGTGCCAGCGGGGGGGCAGCCCACTATGGCTACACCTTC | CASGGAAHYGYTF
- | - | 14 | TRBJ1-2 | TRBV29-1 | TGCAGCGTTGAAGATGCGGGCGCAGACTATGGCTACACCTTC | CSVEDAGADYGYTF
- | - | 14 | TRBJ2-7 | TRBV11-2 | TGTGCCAGCAGCTGGGCCGGCCAGTTCCGCGAGCAGTACTTC | CASSWAGQFREQYF
- | - | 14 | TRBJ2-3 | TRBV7-3 | TGTGCCAGCAGTATAGGGGGGGGCGGGGATACGCAGTATTTT | CASSIGGGGDTQYF
- | - | 16 | TRBJ1-5 | TRBV13 | TGTGCCAGCAGCTTAGGCCTTGTGGCAGGGATTCAGCCCCAGCATTTT | CASSLGLVAGIQPQHF
- | - | 17 | TRBJ2-7 | TRBV2 | TGTGCCAGCAGTGAAGCCCCGGGGGTCCCCCTGGTTCACGAGCAGTACTTC | CASSEAPGVPLVHEQYF
few | - | 14 | TRBJ1-1 | TRBV29-1 | TGCAGCGTTACGCGGGGTGGGGAACACACTGAAGCTTTCTTT | CSVTRGGEHTEAFF
- | - | 11 | TRBJ2-3 | TRBV20-1 | TGCAGTGGGTCAGTACCAGATACGCAGTATTTT | CSGSVPDTQYF
once | - | 12 | TRBJ1-1 | TRBV7-9 | TGTGCCAGCAGCTTAGTGATAGGGAGGGATTTCTTT | CASSLVIGRDFF
- | - | 12 | TRBJ1-1 | TRBV13 | TGTGCCAGCAGCTTTGGTGGAGGAGAAGCTTTCTTT | CASSFGGGEAFF
- | - | 15 | TRBJ2-7 | TRBV7-6 | TGTGCCAGCAGCCCCCGCCCAGGGGGGAACTACGAGCAGTACTTC | CASSPRPGGNYEQYF
- | TRBD1 | 16 | TRBJ1-5 | TRBV9 | TGTGCCAGCAGCCCCGGGACAGGGTTTAGCAATCAGCCCCAGCATTTT | CASSPGTGFSNQPQHF
- | TRBD1 | 11 | TRBJ2-1 | TRBV29-1 | TGCAGCGCTCCAATAGGGGGCGAGCAGTTCTTC | CSAPIGGEQFF
- | TRBD2 | 13 | TRBJ2-1 | TRBV10-3 | TGTGCCATCAGTGAGTCGGGGGAGGGTGAGCAGTTCTTC | CAISESGEGEQFF
once | - | 12 | TRBJ2-7 | TRBV7-6 | TGTGCCAGCAGCCCTAGGGGTGCGGAGCAGTACTTC | CASSPRGAEQYF
- | - | 15 | TRBJ2-1 | TRBV19 | TGTGCCAGTAGTTTGGGGGCCGGATCCTACAATGAGCAGTTCTTC | CASSLGAGSYNEQFF
- | TRBD2 | 16 | TRBJ2-5 | TRBV5-4 | TGTGCCAGCAGCTTGGTGGGTAGCGGGGGGGAGGAGACCCAGTACTTC | CASSLVGSGGEETQYF
- | TRBD2 | 15 | TRBJ2-1 | TRBV4-1 | TGCGCCAGCAGCCAGGCGCGGGGGGTATACAATGAGCAGTTCTTC | CASSQARGVYNEQFF
- | TRBD2 | 14 | TRBJ2-7 | TRBV13 | TGTGCCAGCAGCTTAAGTCCGGGGGGCTACGAGCAGTACTTC | CASSLSPGGYEQYF
- | TRBD1 | 17 | TRBJ2-7 | TRBV5-6 | TGTGCCAGCAGCCCTAGTACCGGGACAGGGTTCCCTTACGAGCAGTACTTC | CASSPSTGTGFPYEQYF
few | TRBD1 | 15 | TRBJ2-3 | TRBV2 | TGTGCCAGCTCGAATGAACAGGGGTTTGCAGATACGCAGTATTTT | CASSNEQGFADTQYF
- | - | 14 | TRBJ1-2 | TRBV11-2 | TGTGCCAGCAGCTTAGATCCGAGCGGCTATGGCTACACCTTC | CASSLDPSGYGYTF
- | TRBD1 | 16 | TRBJ2-1 | TRBV7-9 | TGTGCCAGCAGCTTAGCTGGACAGGGACCCTACAATGAGCAGTTCTTC | CASSLAGQGPYNEQFF
- | TRBD1 | 14 | TRBJ1-1 | TRBV19 | TGTGCCATAGGGGAACAGGGGATGGGAAGGGGAGCTTTCTTT | CAIGEQGMGRGAFF
- | - | 16 | TRBJ1-4 | TRBV7-9 | TGTGCCAGCAGCCCTGGGCGCGGGGGCTCCGGTGAAAAACTGTTTTTT | CASSPGRGGSGEKLFF
- | - | 11 | TRBJ2-7 | TRBV2 | TGTGCCAGCAGAGATACATACGAGCAGTACTTC | CASRDTYEQYF
- | TRBD2 | 14 | TRBJ2-7 | TRBV14 | TGTGCCAGCAGCCAAGAGGGGAGGGCCTACGAGCAGTACTTC | CASSQEGRAYEQYF
- | - | 13 | TRBJ2-7 | TRBV6-1 | TGTGCCAGCAGTGATACCCAGGGGTACGAGCAGTACTTC | CASSDTQGYEQYF
- | TRBD1 | 14 | TRBJ2-7 | TRBV27 | TGTGCCAGCAGTCCCGGGACAGCGTCCTACGAGCAGTACTTC | CASSPGTASYEQYF
- | - | 13 | TRBJ1-6 | TRBV7-3 | TGTGCCAGCAGCTTAGGAGGTAATTCACCCCTCCACTTT | CASSLGGNSPLHF
- | TRBD2 | 15 | TRBJ2-7 | TRBV9 | TGTGCCAGCAGCGTAGGGACATACCCGGGGGGCGAGCAGTACTTC | CASSVGTYPGGEQYF
- | TRBD1 | 14 | TRBJ1-1 | TRBV28 | TGTGCCAGCAGTTTGGACCCCGGGACAGAGGAAGCTTTCTTT | CASSLDPGTEEAFF
- | TRBD1 | 17 | TRBJ2-1 | TRBV27 | TGTGCCAGCAGTTTGAGGGCCGGGACAGGCCCTTACAATGAGCAGTTCTTC | CASSLRAGTGPYNEQFF
- | - | 15 | TRBJ1-2 | TRBV4-1 | TGCGCCAGCAGCCAAGGTACGACTATCCTAGGGGGCTACACCTTC | CASSQGTTILGGYTF
- | TRBD1 | 14 | TRBJ2-2 | TRBV6-1 | TGTGCCAGCAGTGCGGACAGGGTGAACGGGGAGCTGTTTTTT | CASSADRVNGELFF
- | - | 16 | TRBJ1-3 | TRBV4-1 | TGCGCCAGCAGCCAGGGACGACAGGTTTCTGGAAACACCATATATTTT | CASSQGRQVSGNTIYF
once | TRBD2 | 17 | TRBJ2-7 | TRBV4-1 | TGCGCCAGCAGCCAATTTCTAGCGGGGGAACCATCCTACGAGCAGTACTTC | CASSQFLAGEPSYEQYF